This TCR beta chain was observed in a study of regulatory T cells in long-lasting Graves disease. Turning to the study itself: Duration of antithyroid drug therapy among newly diagnosed Graves' patients was under 3 months.

The authors built TCR beta libraries using iRepertoire HTBI primers and Arm-PCR of CDR3 regions. Per the original data handling: Sample data revealed about 60 TRBV and roughly 13 TRBJ segments. TCRdb reprocessed the multiplex PCR reads with MiXCR, giving one entry per CDR3 protein. TCRdb, rather than the study authors, made the V and J calls. The table has some 220,000 distinct CDR3 sequences, approximately 19% seen once. Time point: newly diagnosed GD, antithyroid drugs for less than 3 months. The TCR library was made from RNA extracted from PBMCs. Trimming left V 2 bases short and J 8 bases short, with 12 bases between. CDR3 length: 13 residues. Germline loops: CDR1 MNHEY, CDR2 SVGEGT. This clonotype was counted ten times or more. The data were also submitted as part of a second study, on T cells in Graves' hyperthyroidism and ophthalmopathy. In that study: With the HTBI primer set, the TCR CDR3 went through a first round of RT-PCR. In validation, the model predicted ophthalmopathy. These predictions came a median about 6 months before onset.

V is TRBV6-2 or TRBV6-3 and J is TRBJ1-2; D gene uncertain. The sequence was collected from a woman aged 25 to 39 with Graves disease. The sample here was peripheral blood mononuclear cells (PBMCs), taken at new diagnosis, from a patient treated with antithyroid drugs. The CDR3 bases are TGTGCCAGCAGTTACGACCATCGGCGGGGCTACACCTTC. Translation gives CASSYDHRRGYTF.